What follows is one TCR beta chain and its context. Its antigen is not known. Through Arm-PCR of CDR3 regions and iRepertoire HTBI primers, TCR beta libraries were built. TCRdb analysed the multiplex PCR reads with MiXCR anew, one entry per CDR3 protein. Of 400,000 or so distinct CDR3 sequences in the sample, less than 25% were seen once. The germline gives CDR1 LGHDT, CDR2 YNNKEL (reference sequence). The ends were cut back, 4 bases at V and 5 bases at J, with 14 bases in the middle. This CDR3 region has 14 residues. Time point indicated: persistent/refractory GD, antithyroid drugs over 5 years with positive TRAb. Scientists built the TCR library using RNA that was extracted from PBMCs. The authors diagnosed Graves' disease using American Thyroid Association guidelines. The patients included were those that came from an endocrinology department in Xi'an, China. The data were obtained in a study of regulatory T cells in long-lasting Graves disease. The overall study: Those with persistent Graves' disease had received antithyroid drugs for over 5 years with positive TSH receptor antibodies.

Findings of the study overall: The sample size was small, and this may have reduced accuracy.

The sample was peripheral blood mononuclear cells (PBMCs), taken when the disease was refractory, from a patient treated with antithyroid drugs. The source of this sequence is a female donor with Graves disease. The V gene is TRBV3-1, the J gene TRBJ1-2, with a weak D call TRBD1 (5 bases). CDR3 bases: TGTGCCAGCAGCCCGGGGACCTCCCCTTATGGCTACACCTTC. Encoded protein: CASSPGTSPYGYTF.